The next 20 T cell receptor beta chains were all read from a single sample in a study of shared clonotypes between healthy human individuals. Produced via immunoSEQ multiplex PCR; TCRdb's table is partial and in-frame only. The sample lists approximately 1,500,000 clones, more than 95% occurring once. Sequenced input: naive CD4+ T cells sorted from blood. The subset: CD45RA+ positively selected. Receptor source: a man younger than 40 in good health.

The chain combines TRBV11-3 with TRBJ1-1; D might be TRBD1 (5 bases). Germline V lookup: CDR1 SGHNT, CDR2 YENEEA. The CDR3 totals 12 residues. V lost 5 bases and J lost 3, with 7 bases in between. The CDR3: CASSRDDTEAFF. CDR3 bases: TGTGCCAGCAGCCGGGACGACACTGAAGCTTTCTTT.

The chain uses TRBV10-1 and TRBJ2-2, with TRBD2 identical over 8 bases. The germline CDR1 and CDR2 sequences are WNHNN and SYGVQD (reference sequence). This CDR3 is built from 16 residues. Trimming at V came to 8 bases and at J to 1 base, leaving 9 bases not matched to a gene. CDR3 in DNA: TGCGCCAGCTCAGATAGCGGGAAGCAGAACACCGGGGAGCTGTTTTTT. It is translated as CASSDSGKQNTGELFF.

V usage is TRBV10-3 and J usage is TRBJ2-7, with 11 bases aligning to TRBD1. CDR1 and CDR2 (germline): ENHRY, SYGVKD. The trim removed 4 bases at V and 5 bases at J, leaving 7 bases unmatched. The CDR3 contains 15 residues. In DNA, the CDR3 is TGTGCCATCAGTGGATCGGGACAGGGGGGGGACGAGCAGTACTTC. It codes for CAISGSGQGGDEQYF.

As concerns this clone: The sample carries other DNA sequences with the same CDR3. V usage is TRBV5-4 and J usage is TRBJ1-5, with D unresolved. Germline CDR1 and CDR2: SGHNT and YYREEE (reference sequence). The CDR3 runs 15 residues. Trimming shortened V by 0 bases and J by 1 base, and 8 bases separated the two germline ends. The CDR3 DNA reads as TGTGCCAGCAGCTTGGCCGGAGGGAGCAATCAGCCCCAGCATTTT. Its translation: CASSLAGGSNQPQHF.

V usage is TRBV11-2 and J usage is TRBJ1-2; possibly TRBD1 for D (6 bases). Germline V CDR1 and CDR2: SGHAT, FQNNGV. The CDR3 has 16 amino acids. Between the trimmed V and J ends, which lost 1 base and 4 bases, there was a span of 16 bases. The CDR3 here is CASSLVRTATRYGYTF. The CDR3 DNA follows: TGTGCCAGCAGCTTAGTACGGACAGCGACGCGCTATGGCTACACCTTC.

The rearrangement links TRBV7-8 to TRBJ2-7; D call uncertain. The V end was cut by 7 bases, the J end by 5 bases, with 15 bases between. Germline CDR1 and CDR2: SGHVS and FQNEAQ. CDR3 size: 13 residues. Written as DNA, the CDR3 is TGTGCCAGCACCCACCCCTCCCGGAACGAGCAGTACTTC. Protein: CASTHPSRNEQYF. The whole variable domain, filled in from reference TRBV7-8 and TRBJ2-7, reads GAGVSQSPRYKVAKRGQDVALRCDPISGHVSLFWYQQALGQGPEFLTYFQNEAQLDKSGLPSDRFFAERPEGSVSTLKIQRTQQEDSAVYLCASTHPSRNEQYFGPGTRLTVT.

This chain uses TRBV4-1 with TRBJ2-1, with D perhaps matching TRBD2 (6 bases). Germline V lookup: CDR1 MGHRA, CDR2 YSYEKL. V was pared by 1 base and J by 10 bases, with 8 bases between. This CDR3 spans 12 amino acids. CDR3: CASSQGLAEQFF. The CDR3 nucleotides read TGCGCCAGCAGCCAAGGGCTAGCGGAGCAGTTCTTC.

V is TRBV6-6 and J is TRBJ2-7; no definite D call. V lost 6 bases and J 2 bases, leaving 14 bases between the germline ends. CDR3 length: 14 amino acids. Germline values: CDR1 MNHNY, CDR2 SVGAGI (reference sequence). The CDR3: CASRISIQPYEQYF. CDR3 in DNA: TGTGCCAGCAGAATTAGCATTCAGCCCTACGAGCAGTACTTC.

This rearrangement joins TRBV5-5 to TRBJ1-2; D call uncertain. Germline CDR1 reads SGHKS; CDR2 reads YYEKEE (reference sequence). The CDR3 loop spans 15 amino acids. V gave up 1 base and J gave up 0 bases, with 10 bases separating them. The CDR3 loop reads CASSLHIEANYGYTF. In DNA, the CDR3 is TGTGCCAGCAGCTTGCACATAGAAGCTAACTATGGCTACACCTTC.

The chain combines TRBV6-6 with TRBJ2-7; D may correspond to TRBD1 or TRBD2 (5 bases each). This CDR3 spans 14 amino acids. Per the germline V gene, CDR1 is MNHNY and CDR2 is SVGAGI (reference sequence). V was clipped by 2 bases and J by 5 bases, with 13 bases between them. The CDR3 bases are TGTGCCAGCAGTTACGAGGGGTTTTCCAACGAGCAGTACTTC. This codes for CASSYEGFSNEQYF.

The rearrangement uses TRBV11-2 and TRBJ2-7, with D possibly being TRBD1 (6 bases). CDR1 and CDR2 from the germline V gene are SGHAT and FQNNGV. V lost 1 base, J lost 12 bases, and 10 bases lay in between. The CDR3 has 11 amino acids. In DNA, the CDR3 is TGTGCCAGCAGCTTAGTGGACAGTCGGTACTTC. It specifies CASSLVDSRYF. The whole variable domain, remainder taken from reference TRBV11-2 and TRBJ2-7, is EAGVAQSPRYKIIEKRQSVAFWCNPISGHATLYWYQQILGQGPKLLIQFQNNGVVDDSQLPKDRFSAERLKGVDSTLKIQPAKLEDSAVYLCASSLVDSRYFGPGTRLTVT.

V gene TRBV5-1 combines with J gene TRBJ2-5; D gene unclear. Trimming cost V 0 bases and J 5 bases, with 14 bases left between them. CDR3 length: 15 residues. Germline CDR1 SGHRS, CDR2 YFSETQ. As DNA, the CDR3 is TGCGCCAGCAGCTTGGATAGTAGGGTTTTGGAGACCCAGTACTTC. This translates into CASSLDSRVLETQYF.

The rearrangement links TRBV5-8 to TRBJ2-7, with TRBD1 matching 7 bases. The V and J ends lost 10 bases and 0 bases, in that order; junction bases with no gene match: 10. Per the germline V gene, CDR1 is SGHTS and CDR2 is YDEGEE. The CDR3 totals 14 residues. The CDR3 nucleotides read TGTGCCGCCACCTTGACAGGGCACTCCTACGAGCAGTACTTC. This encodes CAATLTGHSYEQYF.

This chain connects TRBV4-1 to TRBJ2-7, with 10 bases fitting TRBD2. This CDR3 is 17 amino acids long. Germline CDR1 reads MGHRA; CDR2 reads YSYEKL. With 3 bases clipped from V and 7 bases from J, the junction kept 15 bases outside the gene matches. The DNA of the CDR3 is TGCGCCAGCAGCCACCCCGGGCGAGCGGGAGGGGCTAGTGAGCAGTACTTC. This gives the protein CASSHPGRAGGASEQYF.

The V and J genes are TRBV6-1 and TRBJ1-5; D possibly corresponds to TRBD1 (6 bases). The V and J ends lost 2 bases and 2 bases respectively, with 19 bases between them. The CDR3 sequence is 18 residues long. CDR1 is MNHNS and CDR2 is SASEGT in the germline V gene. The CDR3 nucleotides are TGTGCCAGCAGTGAATGGGGCGTCCAGGGGATCGGCAATCAGCCCCAGCATTTT. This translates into CASSEWGVQGIGNQPQHF.

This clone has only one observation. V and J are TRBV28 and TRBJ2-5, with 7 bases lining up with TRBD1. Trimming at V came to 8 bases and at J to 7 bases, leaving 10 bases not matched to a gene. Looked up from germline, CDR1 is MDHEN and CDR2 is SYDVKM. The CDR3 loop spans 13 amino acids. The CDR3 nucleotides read TGTGCCAGCGCAACACAGGGGCTAGGGACCCAGTACTTC. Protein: CASATQGLGTQYF.

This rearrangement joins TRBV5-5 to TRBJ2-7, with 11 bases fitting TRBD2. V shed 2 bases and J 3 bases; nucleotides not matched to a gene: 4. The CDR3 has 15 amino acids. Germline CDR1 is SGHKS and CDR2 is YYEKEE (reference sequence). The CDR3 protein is CASSLTSGGFYEQYF. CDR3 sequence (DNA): TGTGCCAGCAGCTTAACTAGCGGGGGTTTCTACGAGCAGTACTTC.

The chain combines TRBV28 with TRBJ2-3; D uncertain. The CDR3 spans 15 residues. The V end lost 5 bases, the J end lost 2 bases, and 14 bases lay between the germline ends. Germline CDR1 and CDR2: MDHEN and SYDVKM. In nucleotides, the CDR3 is TGTGCCAGCAGTATTCCGAGAGGAGCCACAGATACGCAGTATTTT. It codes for CASSIPRGATDTQYF.

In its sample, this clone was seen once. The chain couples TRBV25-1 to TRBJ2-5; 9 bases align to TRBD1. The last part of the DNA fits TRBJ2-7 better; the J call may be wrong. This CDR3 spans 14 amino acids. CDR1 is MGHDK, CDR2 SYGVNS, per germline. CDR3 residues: CASKGQGRRNEQYF. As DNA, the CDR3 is TGTGCCAGCAAAGGACAGGGGCGAAGAAACGAGCAGTACTTC.

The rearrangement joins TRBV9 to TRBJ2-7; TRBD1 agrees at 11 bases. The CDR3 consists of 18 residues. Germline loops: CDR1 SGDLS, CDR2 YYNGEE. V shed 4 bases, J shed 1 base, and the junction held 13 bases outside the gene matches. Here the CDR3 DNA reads TGTGCCAGCAGCCCAACCCCGGGTTGGGACAGGGGGTCCTACGAGCAGTACTTC. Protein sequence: CASSPTPGWDRGSYEQYF.